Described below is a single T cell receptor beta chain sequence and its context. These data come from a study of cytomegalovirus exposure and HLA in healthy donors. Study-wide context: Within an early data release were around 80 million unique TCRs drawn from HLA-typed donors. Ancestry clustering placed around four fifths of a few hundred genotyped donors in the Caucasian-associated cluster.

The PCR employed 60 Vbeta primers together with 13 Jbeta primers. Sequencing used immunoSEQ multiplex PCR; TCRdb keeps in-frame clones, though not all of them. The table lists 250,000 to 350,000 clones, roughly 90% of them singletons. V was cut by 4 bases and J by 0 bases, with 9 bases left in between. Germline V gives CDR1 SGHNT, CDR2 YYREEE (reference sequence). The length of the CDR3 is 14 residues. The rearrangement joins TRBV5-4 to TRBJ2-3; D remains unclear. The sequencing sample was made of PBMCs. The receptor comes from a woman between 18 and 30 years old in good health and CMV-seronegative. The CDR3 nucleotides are TGTGCCAGCAGCGGCCCAGGTAGCACAGATACGCAGTATTTT. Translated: CASSGPGSTDTQYF.